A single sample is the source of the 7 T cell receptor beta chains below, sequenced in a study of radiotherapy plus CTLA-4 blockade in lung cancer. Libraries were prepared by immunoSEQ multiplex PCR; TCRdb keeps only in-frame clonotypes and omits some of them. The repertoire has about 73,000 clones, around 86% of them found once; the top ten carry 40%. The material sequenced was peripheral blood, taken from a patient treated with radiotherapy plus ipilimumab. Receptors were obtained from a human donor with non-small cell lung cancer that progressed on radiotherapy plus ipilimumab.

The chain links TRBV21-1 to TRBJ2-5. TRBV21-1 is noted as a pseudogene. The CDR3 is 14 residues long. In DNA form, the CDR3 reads TGTGCCAGCAGCAATGTGGGGGAACAAGAGACCCAGTACTTC. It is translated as CASSNVGEQETQYF.

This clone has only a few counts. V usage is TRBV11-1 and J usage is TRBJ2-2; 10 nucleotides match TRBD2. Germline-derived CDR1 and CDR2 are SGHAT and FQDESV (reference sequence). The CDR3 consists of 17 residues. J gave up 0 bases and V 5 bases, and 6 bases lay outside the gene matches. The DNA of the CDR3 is TGTGCCAGCAGCCCCGGGACTAGCGTCACGAACACCGGGGAGCTGTTTTTT. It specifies CASSPGTSVTNTGELFF. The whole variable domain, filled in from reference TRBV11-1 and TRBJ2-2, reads EAEVAQSPRYKITEKSQAVAFWCDPISGHATLYWYRQILGQGPELLVQFQDESVVDDSQLPKDRFSAERLKGVDSTLKIQPAELGDSAMYLCASSPGTSVTNTGELFFGEGSRLTVL.

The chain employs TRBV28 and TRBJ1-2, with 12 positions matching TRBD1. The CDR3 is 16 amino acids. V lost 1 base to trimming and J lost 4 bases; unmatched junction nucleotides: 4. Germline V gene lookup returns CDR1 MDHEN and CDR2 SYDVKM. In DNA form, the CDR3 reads TGTGCCAGCAGTTTATCCTCGGGACAGGGGGCCTATGGCTACACCTTC. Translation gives CASSLSSGQGAYGYTF.

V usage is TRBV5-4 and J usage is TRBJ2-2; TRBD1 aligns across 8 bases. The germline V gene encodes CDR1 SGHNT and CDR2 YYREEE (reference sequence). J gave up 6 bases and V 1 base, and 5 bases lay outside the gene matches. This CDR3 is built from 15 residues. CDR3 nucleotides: TGTGCCAGCAGCTTGAACAGGGGGTTCGCCGGGGAGCTGTTTTTT. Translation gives CASSLNRGFAGELFF. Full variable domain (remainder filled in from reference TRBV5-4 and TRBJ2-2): ETGVTQSPTHLIKTRGQQVTLRCSSQSGHNTVSWYQQALGQGPQFIFQYYREEENGRGNFPPRFSGLQFPNYSSELNVNALELDDSALYLCASSLNRGFAGELFFGEGSRLTVL.

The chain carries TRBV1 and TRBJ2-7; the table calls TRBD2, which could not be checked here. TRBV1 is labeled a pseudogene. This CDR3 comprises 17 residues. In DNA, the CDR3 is TGCACCAGCAGCCAAGAGCTGACTAGCGGAGATGACTACGAGCAGTACGTC. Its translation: CTSSQELTSGDDYEQYV.

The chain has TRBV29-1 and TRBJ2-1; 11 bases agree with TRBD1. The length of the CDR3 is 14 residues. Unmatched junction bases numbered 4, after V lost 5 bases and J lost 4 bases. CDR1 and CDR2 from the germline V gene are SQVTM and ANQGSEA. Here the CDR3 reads CSVLGQGAYNEQFF. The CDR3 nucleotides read TGCAGCGTTTTAGGACAGGGGGCGTACAATGAGCAGTTCTTC.

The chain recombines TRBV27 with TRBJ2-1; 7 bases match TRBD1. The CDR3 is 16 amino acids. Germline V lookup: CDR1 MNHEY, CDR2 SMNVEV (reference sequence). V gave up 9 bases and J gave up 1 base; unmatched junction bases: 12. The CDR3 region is CASKRKQTGSYNEQFF. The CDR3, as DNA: TGTGCCAGTAAGAGAAAACAGACAGGGTCCTACAATGAGCAGTTCTTC.